In this sample, the clone carrying this TCR beta chain turned up a few times. No antigen is known for it. The sample originates from a study of T cells after yellow fever vaccination. Study context: SMART-Seq v4 Ultra Low Input handled preparation of low-cell-number fractions. Study-wide findings and caveats: The study noted that FACS-sorted repertoires could contain abundant clonotypes contaminating from the bulk population.

TCR cDNA, made by 5'RACE template switching, carried an added universal primer site and UMIs. Each CDR3 protein is one row after TCRdb ran MiXCR on the 5' RACE reads. The table lists 200,000 to 250,000 distinct CDR3 sequences, approximately 3% of them singletons. V was pared by 0 bases and J by 7 bases, with 12 bases between. This CDR3 has 14 amino acids. Germline assignment: CDR1 LGHDT and CDR2 YNNKEL (reference sequence). Sequencing was performed on CD4+ T cells sorted from PBMCs, taken 10 days after the yellow fever booster vaccination. The V call is TRBV3-1, the J call TRBJ1-1, with D perhaps TRBD1 (6 bases). This TCR was sampled from a young man who received the YFV17D yellow fever vaccine. The CDR3 is CASSQEWLDSEAFF. As DNA, the CDR3 is TGTGCCAGCAGCCAAGAATGGTTGGACAGTGAAGCTTTCTTT.